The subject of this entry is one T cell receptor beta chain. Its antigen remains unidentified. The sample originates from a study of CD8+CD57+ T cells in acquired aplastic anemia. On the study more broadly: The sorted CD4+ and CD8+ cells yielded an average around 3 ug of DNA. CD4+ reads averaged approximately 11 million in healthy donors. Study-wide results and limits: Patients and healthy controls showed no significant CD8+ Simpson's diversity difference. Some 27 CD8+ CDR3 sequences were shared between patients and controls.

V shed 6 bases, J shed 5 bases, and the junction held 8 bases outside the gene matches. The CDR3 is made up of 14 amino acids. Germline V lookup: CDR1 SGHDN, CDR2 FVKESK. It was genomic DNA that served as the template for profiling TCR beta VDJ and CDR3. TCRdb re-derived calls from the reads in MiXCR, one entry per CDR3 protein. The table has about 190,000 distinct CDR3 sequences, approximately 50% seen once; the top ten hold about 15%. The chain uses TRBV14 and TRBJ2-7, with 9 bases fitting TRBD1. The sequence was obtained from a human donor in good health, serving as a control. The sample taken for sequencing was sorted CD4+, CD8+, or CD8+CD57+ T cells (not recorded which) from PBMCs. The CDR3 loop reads CASRGQTGGHEQYF. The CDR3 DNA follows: TGTGCCAGCAGGGGACAGACAGGGGGTCACGAGCAGTACTTC.